Described below is a single T cell receptor beta chain sequence and its context. The table lists this clonotype with many counts. Its antigen is not yet known. Within one base of it there is no much larger clone, and no base qualities were kept. The sample's time point, from its label and the paper: longitudinal time-point 1 (baseline). The healthy controls were volunteers from a blood bank in Maryland, USA. For the unsorted PBMC libraries, 2 million PBMCs were stored in RNAlater at -80 degrees C until RNA extraction and were used to generate the libraries. Peripheral blood was subjected to Ficoll-Hypaque density gradient centrifugation to isolate PBMCs, which were then cryopreserved in liquid nitrogen. Including cysteine and phenylalanine, the CDR3 has 14 amino acids. The retained sequence is limited to the CDR3, 42 bases, with the frame set at the first base. The V end gives up 6 bases and the J end 6 bases, leaving 7 bases in the junction not matched to a gene.

cDNA synthesis used template-switch 5'RACE with a primer carrying a 10-nucleotide random unique molecular identifier tagging each TCR transcript. Every sequencing run yielded over 200 million TCR-beta sequences covering 15-18 subjects. Total RNA was extracted with the RNeasy kit. The KAPA Real-time Library Amplification kit was used to amplify TCR-beta VDJ regions with primers for the TCR constant region and the 5'RACE anchor. Sample indexes and Illumina adaptors were added in a first PCR, after which library yield was increased in a second PCR. After Ampure bead purification, the roughly 650 bp TCR product was size-selected on a 2% E-gel SizeSelection system. Before pooling, libraries had their quality checked on a Bioanalyzer, their concentration measured with Qubit, and their quantity determined with the Kapa Library Quantification kit. Libraries were sequenced paired-end 2 x 150 bp on an Illumina HiSeq 2500. To increase sequence diversity, roughly 24-31% phiX was spiked into each library pool. Per the source publication's procedure: Quality-filtered reads were processed with the UMI-based MiGEC pipeline, which removed over 80% of raw TCR sequences during error correction. IMGT germline references were used for aligning VDJ genes, and each clonotype was defined as a unique CDR3 amino acid sequence together with its V-J genes. VDJtools evaluated clonal expansion, Shannon diversity and CDR3 relatedness (CalcPairwiseDistances, ClusterSamples); CLCbio workbench built phylogenetic trees. Using coefficient-of-variation modelling across technical triplicates, the study counted a clone as expanded if it had at least 8 unique UMIs. Through fastp at Q25 and MiXCR, TCRdb rebuilt clones from the public reads, retaining in-frame beta chains. Rows with one shared CDR3 protein collapse into an entry with the most common genes and DNA. TCRdb, not the original authors, processed these V and J calls. A total of more than 70,000 distinct CDR3 sequences appear in this sample, around 9.6% of them only once. The top ten constitute approximately 10% of the sample.

These data originate in a study of neurological immune-mediated disorders (dated by TCRdb to the late 2010s). At the level of the whole study: The study compared peripheral blood TCR-beta repertoires of HTLV-I-associated myelopathy (HAM/TSP) patients, multiple sclerosis patients and healthy controls using UMI-based sequencing. The roughly 100 TCR-beta libraries covered PBMC samples along with longitudinal samples, technical triplicates, and paired sorted CD4+ and CD8+ T-cell subsets. Longitudinal HAM/TSP donors and healthy donors each had 3 time-points at intervals of about 3-45 months. The cohort was made up of 68 subjects, consisting of roughly 15 HAM/TSP patients, about 34 multiple sclerosis patients and about 20 healthy controls.

Results and caveats for the whole study, not just this receptor: Expanded clones from different subjects shared no identical CDR3 amino acid sequences, which suggests that TCR-beta repertoires were private in all groups. TCR clonal expansion was highest in HAM/TSP patients and lowest in MS patients, with MS patients falling below even healthy controls.

The rearrangement joined TRBV12-3 or TRBV12-4 to TRBJ1-5; 8 central nucleotides agree with TRBD1. The sequence was obtained from a young man in good health. The sequenced material came from PBMCs. In nucleotide form, the sequence is TGTGCCAGCAGCCGCACAGGGGGGGTTCAGCCCCAGCATTTT. The resulting protein is CASSRTGGVQPQHF.